This T cell receptor (beta chain) was found in a study of cytomegalovirus exposure and HLA in healthy donors. On the study more broadly: Early released data had around 79 million unique TCRs, all coming from HLA-typed donors. Broader study findings: There were some V segments, including TRBV6-2 and TRBV6-3, excluded as indistinguishable. The HLA-A and HLA-B alleles of most subjects were reportedly predicted accurately from TCR beta sequences. In vitro checks showed that a few CMV-associated chains really do target CMV antigens.

The PCR ran on 60 Vbeta and 13 Jbeta primers. Assay: immunoSEQ multiplex PCR; the TCRdb copy retains only in-frame clones and omits some. The sample includes around 140,000 clones, 60% to 75% of them seen just once. The CDR3 totals 15 residues. Germline CDR1 MNHEY, CDR2 SMNVEV (reference sequence). As to this clone: What it binds is unknown.

This TCR was sampled from a man aged 25 to 40 in good health and CMV-seronegative. Sequenced: PBMCs. The J gene is TRBJ2-5, the V gene TRBV27; 7 bases line up with TRBD1. The end of the DNA aligns better with TRBJ2-7, so the J call may be wrong. The CDR3: CASRGASGQSYEQYF. In DNA form, the CDR3 reads TGTGCCAGCAGAGGAGCTTCGGGACAGTCCTACGAGCAGTACTTC.